This T cell receptor beta chain emerged from a study of T cells in Graves' hyperthyroidism and ophthalmopathy. In germline, CDR1 is DFQATT, CDR2 SNEGSKA (reference sequence). This CDR3 is 15 amino acids long. With V trimmed by 4 bases and J by 4 bases, 4 bases remained unmatched. Findings and limits, study-wide: Separation of ophthalmopathy from stable hyperthyroidism was achieved by a 13 V-J model.

The TCR beta CDR3 regions underwent amplification using RNA transcripts as the source. Researchers ran a first-round RT-PCR on the TCR CDR3 using the HTBI primer set. TCRdb processed the multiplex PCR reads anew with MiXCR; each CDR3 protein has one entry. There are about 580,000 distinct CDR3 sequences in the sample; roughly 46% occur only once, and 7.5% to 8.5% lies in the top ten. Points on this clonotype: No antigen is known for it.

The clonotype comes from a woman younger than 30 with Graves' hyperthyroidism. The V and J genes are TRBV20-1 and TRBJ2-3; 14 bases align to TRBD2. The specimen sequenced was peripheral blood or thyroid tissue (not recorded which). The CDR3 is CSAIRLAGGADTQYF. CDR3 in DNA: TGCAGTGCTATCAGACTAGCGGGAGGGGCAGATACGCAGTATTTT.